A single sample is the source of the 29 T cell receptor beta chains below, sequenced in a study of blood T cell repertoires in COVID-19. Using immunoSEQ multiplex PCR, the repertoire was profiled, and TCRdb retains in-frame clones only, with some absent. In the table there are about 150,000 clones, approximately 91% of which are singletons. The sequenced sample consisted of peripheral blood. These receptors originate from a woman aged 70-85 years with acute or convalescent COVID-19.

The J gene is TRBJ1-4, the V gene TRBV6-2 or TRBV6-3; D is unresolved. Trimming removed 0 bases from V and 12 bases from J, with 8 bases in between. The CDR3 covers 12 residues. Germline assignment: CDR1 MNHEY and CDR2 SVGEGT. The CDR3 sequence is CASSYSMRELFF. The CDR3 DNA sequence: TGTGCCAGCAGTTACTCAATGCGGGAACTGTTTTTT.

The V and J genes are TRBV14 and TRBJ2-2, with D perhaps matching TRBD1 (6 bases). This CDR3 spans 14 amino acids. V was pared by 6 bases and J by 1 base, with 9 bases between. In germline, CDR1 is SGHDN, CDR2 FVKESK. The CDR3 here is CASRLRGNTGELFF. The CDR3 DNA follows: TGTGCCAGCAGACTCAGGGGGAACACCGGGGAGCTGTTTTTT.

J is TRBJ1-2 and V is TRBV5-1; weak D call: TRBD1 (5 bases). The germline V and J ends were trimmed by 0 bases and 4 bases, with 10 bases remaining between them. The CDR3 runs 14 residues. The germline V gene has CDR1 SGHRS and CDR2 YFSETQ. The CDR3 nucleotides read TGCGCCAGCAGCTTGGTGGGGGAGGCCTATGGCTACACCTTC. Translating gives CASSLVGEAYGYTF.

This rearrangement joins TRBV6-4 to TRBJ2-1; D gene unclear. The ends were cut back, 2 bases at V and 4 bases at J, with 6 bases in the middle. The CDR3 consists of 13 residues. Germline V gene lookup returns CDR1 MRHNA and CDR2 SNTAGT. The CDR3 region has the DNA TGTGCCAGCAGTGACCCTCCGTACAATGAGCAGTTCTTC. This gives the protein CASSDPPYNEQFF.

CDR3 nucleotide sequence: TGTGCCAGCAGTTCAGGGTCAGATACGCAGTATTTT. Translating it yields CASSSGSDTQYF. The V gene is TRBV28, the J gene TRBJ2-3; tentative D call: TRBD1 (5 bases). Trimming pared 4 bases from V and 4 bases from J, leaving 6 bases between. The CDR3 extends over 12 amino acids. From germline, CDR1 is MDHEN and CDR2 SYDVKM.

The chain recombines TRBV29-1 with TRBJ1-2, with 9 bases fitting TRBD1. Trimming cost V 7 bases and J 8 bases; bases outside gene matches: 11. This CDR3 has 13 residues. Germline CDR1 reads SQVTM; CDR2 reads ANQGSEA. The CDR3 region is CSAGWDRVGGYTF. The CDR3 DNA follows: TGCAGCGCTGGGTGGGACAGGGTTGGAGGCTACACCTTC. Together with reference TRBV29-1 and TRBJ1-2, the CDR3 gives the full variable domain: SAVISQKPSRDICQRGTSLTIQCQVDSQVTMMFWYRQQPGQSLTLIATANQGSEATYESGFVIDKFPISRPNLTFSTLTVSNMSPEDSSIYLCSAGWDRVGGYTFGSGTRLTVV.

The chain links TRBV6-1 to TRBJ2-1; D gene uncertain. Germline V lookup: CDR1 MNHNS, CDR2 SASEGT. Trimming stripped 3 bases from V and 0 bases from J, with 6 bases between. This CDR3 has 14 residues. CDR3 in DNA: TGTGCCAGCAGTGATTGGAGCTCCTACAATGAGCAGTTCTTC. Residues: CASSDWSSYNEQFF.

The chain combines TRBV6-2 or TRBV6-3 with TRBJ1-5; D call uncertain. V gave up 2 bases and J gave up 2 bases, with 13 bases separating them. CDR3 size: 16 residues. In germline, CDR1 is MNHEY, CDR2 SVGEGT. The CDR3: CASSYQGLGGNQPQHF. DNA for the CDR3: TGTGCCAGCAGTTACCAAGGACTTGGAGGCAATCAGCCCCAGCATTTT.

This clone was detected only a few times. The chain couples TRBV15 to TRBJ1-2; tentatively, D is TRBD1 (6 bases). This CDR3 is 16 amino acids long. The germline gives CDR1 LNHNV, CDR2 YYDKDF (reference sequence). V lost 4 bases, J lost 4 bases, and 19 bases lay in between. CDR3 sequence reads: CATSTLGTLGAYGYTF. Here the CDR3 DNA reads TGTGCCACCAGCACTCTTGGGACACTTGGGGCCTATGGCTACACCTTC.

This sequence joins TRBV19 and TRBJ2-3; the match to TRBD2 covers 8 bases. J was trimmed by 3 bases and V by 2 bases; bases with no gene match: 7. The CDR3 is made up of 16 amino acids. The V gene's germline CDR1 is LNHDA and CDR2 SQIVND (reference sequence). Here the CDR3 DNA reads TGTGCCAGTAGTATATCTCGGGGGGGCCGAACAGATACGCAGTATTTT. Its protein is CASSISRGGRTDTQYF.

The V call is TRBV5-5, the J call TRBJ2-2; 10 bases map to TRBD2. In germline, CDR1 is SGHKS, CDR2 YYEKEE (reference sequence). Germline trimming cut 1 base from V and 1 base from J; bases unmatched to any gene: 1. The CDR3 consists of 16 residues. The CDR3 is CASSLRLAGNTGELFF. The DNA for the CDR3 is TGTGCCAGCAGCTTGAGACTAGCGGGGAACACCGGGGAGCTGTTTTTT.

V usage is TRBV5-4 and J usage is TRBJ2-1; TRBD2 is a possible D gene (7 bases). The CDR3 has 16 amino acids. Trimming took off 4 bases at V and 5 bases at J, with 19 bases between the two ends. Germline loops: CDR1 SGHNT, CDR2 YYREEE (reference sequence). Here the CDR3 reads CASSPERGGRNNEQFF. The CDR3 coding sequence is TGTGCCAGCAGCCCCGAGAGGGGGGGCAGGAACAATGAGCAGTTCTTC.

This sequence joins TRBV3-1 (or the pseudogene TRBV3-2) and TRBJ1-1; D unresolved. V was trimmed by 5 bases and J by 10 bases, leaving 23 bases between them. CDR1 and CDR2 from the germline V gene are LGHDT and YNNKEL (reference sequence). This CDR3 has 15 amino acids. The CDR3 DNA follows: TGTGCCAGCAGCTTACAGATTGGGCAGGCCTCAGTAGCTTTCTTT. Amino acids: CASSLQIGQASVAFF.

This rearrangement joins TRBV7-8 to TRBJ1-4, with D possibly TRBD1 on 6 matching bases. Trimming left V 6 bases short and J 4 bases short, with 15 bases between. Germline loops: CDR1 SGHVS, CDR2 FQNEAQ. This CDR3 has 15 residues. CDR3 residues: CASRSGQLSNEKLFF. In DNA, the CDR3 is TGTGCCAGCAGGTCCGGACAGCTCAGTAATGAAAAACTGTTTTTT.

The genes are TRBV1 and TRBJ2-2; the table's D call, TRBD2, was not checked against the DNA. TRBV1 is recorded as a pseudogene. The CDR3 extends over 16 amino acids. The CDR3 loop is CTSSQTSGANTGELFF. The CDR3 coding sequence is TGCACCAGCAGCCAAACTAGCGGGGCGAACACCGGGGAGCTGTTTTTT.

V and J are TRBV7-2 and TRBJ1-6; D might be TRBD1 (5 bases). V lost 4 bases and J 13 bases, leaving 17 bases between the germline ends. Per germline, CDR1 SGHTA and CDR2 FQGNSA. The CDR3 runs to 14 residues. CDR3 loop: CASSSDSLRWPLHF. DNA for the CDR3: TGTGCCAGCAGCTCAGACAGCCTTAGGTGGCCCCTCCACTTT. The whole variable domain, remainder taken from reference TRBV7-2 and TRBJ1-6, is GAGVSQSPSNKVTEKGKDVELRCDPISGHTALYWYRQSLGQGLEFLIYFQGNSAPDKSGLPSDRFSAERTGGSVSTLTIQRTQQEDSAVYLCASSSDSLRWPLHFGNGTRLTVT.

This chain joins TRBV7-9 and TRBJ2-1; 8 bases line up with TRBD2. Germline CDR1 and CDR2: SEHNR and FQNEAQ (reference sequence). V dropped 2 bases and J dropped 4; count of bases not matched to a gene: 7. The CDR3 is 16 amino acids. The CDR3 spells CASSLRSGLGYNEQFF. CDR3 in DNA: TGTGCCAGCAGCTTACGTTCGGGACTAGGGTACAATGAGCAGTTCTTC.

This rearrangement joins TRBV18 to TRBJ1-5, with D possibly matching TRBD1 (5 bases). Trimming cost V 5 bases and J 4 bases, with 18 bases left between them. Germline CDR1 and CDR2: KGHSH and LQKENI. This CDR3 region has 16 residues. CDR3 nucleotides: TGTGCCAGCTCAGCCCCGGGAACTGGGGGGAATCAGCCCCAGCATTTT. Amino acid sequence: CASSAPGTGGNQPQHF.

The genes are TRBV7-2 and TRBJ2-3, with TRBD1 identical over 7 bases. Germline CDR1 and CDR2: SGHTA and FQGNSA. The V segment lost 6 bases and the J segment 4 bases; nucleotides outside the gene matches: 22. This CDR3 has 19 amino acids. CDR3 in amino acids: CASRRYVGGLGQRPDTQYF. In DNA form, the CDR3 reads TGTGCCAGCAGGCGTTATGTAGGGGGCCTAGGACAGAGGCCAGATACGCAGTATTTT.

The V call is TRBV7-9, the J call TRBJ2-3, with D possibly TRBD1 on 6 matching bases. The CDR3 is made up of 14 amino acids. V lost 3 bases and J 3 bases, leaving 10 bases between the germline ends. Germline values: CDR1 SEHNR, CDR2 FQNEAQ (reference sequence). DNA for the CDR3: TGTGCCAGCAGCTTTGGTCAGGGGACAGATACGCAGTATTTT. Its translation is CASSFGQGTDTQYF.

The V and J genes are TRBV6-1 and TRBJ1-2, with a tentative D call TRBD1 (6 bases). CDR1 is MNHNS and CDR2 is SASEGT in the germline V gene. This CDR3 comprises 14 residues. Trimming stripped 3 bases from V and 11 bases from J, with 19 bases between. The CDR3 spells CASSERGGPTTYTF. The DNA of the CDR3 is TGTGCCAGCAGTGAGAGAGGGGGACCAACTACGTACACCTTC.

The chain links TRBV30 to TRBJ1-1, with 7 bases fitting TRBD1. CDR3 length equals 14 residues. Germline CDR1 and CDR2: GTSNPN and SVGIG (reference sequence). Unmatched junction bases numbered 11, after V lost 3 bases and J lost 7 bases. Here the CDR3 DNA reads TGTGCCTGGAGGACGAAGGGACAGATTCTTGAAGCTTTCTTT. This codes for CAWRTKGQILEAFF.

The CDR3 is CASSERGSSYNEQFF. The DNA for the CDR3 is TGTGCCAGCAGCGAACGAGGGAGCTCCTACAATGAGCAGTTCTTC. This chain joins TRBV16 and TRBJ2-1; tentative D call: TRBD2 (5 bases). Germline CDR1 and CDR2: KGHSY and FQNENV. This CDR3 region has 15 residues. Trimming cost V 5 bases and J 0 bases, with 11 bases left between them.

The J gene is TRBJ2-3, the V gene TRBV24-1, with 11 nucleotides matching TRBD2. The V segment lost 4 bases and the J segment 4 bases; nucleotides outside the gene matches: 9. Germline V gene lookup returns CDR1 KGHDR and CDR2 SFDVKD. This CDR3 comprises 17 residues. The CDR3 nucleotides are TGTGCCACCAGTGAGGGTAATAGCGGGGGGGCTGCAGATACGCAGTATTTT. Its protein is CATSEGNSGGAADTQYF.

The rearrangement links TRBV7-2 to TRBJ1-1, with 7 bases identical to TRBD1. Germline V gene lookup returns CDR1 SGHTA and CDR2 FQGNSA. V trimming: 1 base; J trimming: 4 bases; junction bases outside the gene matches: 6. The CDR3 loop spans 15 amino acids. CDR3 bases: TGTGCCAGCAGCTTAGTGTGGTCAGGGGGCACTGAAGCTTTCTTT. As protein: CASSLVWSGGTEAFF.

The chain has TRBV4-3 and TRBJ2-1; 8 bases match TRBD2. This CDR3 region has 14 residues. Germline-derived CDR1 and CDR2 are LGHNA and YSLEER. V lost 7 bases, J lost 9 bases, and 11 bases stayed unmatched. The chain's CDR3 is CASKPTGGSSEQFF. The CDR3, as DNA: TGCGCCAGCAAACCTACGGGGGGGTCTAGTGAGCAGTTCTTC.

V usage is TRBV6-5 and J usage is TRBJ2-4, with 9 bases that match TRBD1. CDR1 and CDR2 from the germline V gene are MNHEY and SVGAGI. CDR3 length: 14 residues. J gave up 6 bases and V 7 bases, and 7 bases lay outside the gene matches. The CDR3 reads CASTTGGSRNIQYF. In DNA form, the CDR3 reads TGTGCCAGCACTACAGGGGGCAGTAGAAACATTCAGTACTTC.

The CDR3 is CASSPRTGKRQETQYF. In nucleotides, the CDR3 is TGTGCCAGCAGTCCACGGACAGGGAAAAGACAAGAGACCCAGTACTTC. The rearrangement links TRBV27 to TRBJ2-5, with 8 bases lining up with TRBD1. This CDR3 is built from 16 residues. Germline CDR1 MNHEY, CDR2 SMNVEV (reference sequence). Trimming at V came to 5 bases and at J to 2 bases, leaving 10 bases not matched to a gene.

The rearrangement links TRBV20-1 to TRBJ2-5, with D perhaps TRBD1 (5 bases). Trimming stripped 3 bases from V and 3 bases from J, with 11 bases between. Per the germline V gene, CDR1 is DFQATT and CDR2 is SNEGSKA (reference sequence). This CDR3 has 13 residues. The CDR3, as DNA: TGCAGTGCTAGTAAAGGGGTAGAAGAGACCCAGTACTTC. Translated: CSASKGVEETQYF.